The T cell receptor beta chain described here comes from a study of cytomegalovirus exposure and HLA in healthy donors (dated by TCRdb to about 2017). A note on the overall study: According to an earlier analysis of a few hundred of the donors, 150 million to 200 million T cells yielded roughly 110 million unique TCR beta sequences and about 280 Gb of sequence data. An early release that covered around 590 HLA-typed donors contained approximately 320 gigabases of sequencing data and some 87 million unique TCR sequences. The genetic ancestry cluster associated with self-reported Caucasian donors included 65% to 90% of the 300 to 400 genotyped donors. The study aimed to test whether cataloging public T cell receptors could reveal signatures of past pathogen exposure. The T cell repertoires of several hundred subjects were profiled by immunosequencing and related to cytomegalovirus serostatus. Along with the roughly 670-subject first cohort, a separate validation cohort of over a hundred different subjects was used. To predict cytomegalovirus infection status, the study brought together high-throughput TCR immunosequencing, statistical association of individual TCRs with disease status, and machine learning. To study patterns of TCR occurrence, a later analysis re-analyzed previously published TCR beta repertoires from more than 550 donors and added high-resolution HLA genotyping. Rather than drawing on any new phenotypic data, the later analysis identified candidate immune exposures from TCR beta sequences and the way those sequences occurred across donors. An earlier analysis of 500 to 750 of the donors applied high-throughput TCR beta sequencing to assess whether each TCR beta V gene segment acted as functional or pseudogenic. Alongside the repertoire data, information on donor age, sex, ethnicity and CMV serostatus was compiled. A later genetic analysis used genome-wide SNP genotypes for about 65% of the roughly 700 donors, treating that subset as a discovery cohort. All discovery cohort repertoires had been generated using a single sequencing platform. Class I and class II HLA loci were covered by the typing at four-digit resolution. Typing coverage varied by locus: about 629-640 donors for A, B, C, DRB1 and DQB1; under 550 for DQA1; about 570 for DPA1; around 450 for DPB1. Four or five DR-DQ haplotypes were handled as single units for association and clustering because linkage in the cohort was strong. Across 398 genotyped donors of the cohort, an average of about 250,000 unique TCR beta nucleotide sequences per donor were sequenced, and roughly 17% of those sequences were non-productive. General conclusions and limits of the study: A cluster of highly shared sequence variants was judged likely to be a technical artifact of the sequencing pipeline. While some public TCRs were present in many individuals, most TCR sequences turned up only very rarely across donors. In this cohort, only TCR beta chains were sequenced, and detectable features were limited by the absence of alpha or paired-chain data. The classifier was reported to diagnose cytomegalovirus status with high specificity and sensitivity in both the original cohort and the validation cohort. According to a later analysis, parvovirus B19, influenza, CMV and Epstein-Barr virus appeared linked to several top co-occurrence clusters. It was suggested by the authors that the approach could potentially be generalized to other disease states and immunological phenotypes. A later analysis associated 15,000 to 20,000 TCR beta sequences with specific HLA alleles at a false discovery rate of 0.05. In a later genetic analysis, fewer N-insertions in productive TCRs were reported among donors in an Asian-associated ancestry cluster than the roughly 700-donor mean. In an earlier analysis of 587 of the donors, most TCR beta V segments appeared in productive rearrangements about 87% or about 30% of the time, broadly matching IMGT annotations. Correlated functional status among segregating V segments might be attributable to linkage disequilibrium, but an unknown experimental factor could not be ruled out. Roughly uniform sequencing depth across donors was assumed in presence/absence analyses, although this assumption may not hold. HLA typing was unavailable for some donors at each locus, so association tests used only the typed subset. In vitro tests confirmed that three of the cytomegalovirus-associated TCR beta chains recognize cytomegalovirus antigens. A total of about 180 TCR beta chains were listed by the study as associated with cytomegalovirus. Because counts were too low, about 15 rarely observed V segments, including chromosome 9 orphons, were left out of the earlier analysis of over 550 of the donors. Compared with equally common non-associated chains, HLA-associated TCR beta chains in a later analysis were more clonally expanded and had lower generation probabilities. According to a later analysis, TCR association rates differed among HLA loci, with DRB1 alleles showing the most associated TCRs and HLA-C alleles showing the fewest. In a later genetic analysis, a missense DCLRE1C variant was associated with V-gene and J-gene trimming of TCR beta chains, and the association was replicated in an independent cohort. Immune exposure information for the cohort was limited to CMV serostatus. In a later analysis, most CMV-associated TCR beta chains were found to appear HLA-restricted, with HLA associations seemingly driven largely by CMV exposure. Some IMGT-functional V segments, including TRBV6-2 and TRBV6-3, could not be distinguished by the 87-base-pair reads and were therefore excluded. Strong co-occurrence of HLA alleles, especially DR and DQ, made assigning TCR associations to individual alleles difficult. A further reported finding was that TCR beta sequences accurately predicted the HLA-A and HLA-B alleles for most subjects in the first cohort.

In total, approximately 700 healthy bone marrow donors made up the cohort. At the time of sampling, all cohort members were nominally healthy, though unrecorded immune exposures were likely present. The donor tested CMV seronegative, placing the donor among the roughly 400 seronegative members of the cohort. Every donor gave a peripheral blood sample, and the peripheral blood mononuclear cells from that sample were used for TCR beta sequencing. Genomic DNA extraction from the blood cell samples was performed with the Qiagen DNeasy Blood Extraction Kit. Library preparation used the immunoSEQ multiplex PCR assay. The multiplex PCR relied on a mix of 60 forward primers for TCR Vbeta segments and 13 reverse primers for TCR Jbeta segments. The CDR3 region of rearranged TCR beta genes was amplified from genomic DNA by a multiplex PCR assay. Amplified TCR beta libraries were sequenced as 87-base-pair reads on the Illumina HiSeq System. The authors' analysis ran thus. Across the 600 to 700 repertoires, a later analysis counted 78 million or so unique TCR beta chains, 9 million to 14 million of which were shared by at least two donors. Raw reads were error-corrected and collapsed into unique sequences by a nearest-neighbor algorithm in which closely related sequences were merged to remove PCR and sequencing errors. To assign V, D and J gene segments, CDR3 sequences were aligned to IMGT reference sequences. For a sequence to be retained, a match of at least six nucleotides was required to both a V gene segment and a J gene segment. A rearrangement was called productive if the CDR3 had no stop codons and remained in frame with V and J, and every other rearrangement was called non-productive. CDR3 was defined according to IMGT convention as the region running from the second conserved V-encoded cysteine to the conserved J-encoded phenylalanine. In an earlier analysis of more than 550 of the donors, sequences lacking an unambiguous match to a single V gene segment were excluded. In an earlier analysis of approximately 610 of the donors, V segments were called functional above 56.7% productive rearrangements and were called segregating when the between-donor standard deviation exceeded 5%. A statistical classification framework was developed to diagnose cytomegalovirus status using the catalog of TCR beta chain sequences. A later analysis assigned V and J genes by comparing TCR nucleotide sequences with IMGT/GENE-DB human TR gene sequences. Using the TCRdist pipeline, a later analysis assigned CDR3 sequences along with most-parsimonious VDJ recombination scenarios. In a later analysis, each TCR beta chain was defined by its CDR3 amino acid sequence together with its V-gene family, and reads without a unique V-gene family were excluded. As a way to deal with suspected cross-contamination and a sequencing artifact, a later analysis dropped roughly 600 nucleotide sequences that were highly shared and had low generation probability. For each public chain, a later analysis derived a clonal expansion index from normalized ranks of inferred template counts within each repertoire. In a later analysis, generation probabilities were computed with a VDJ recombination model fitted to out-of-frame rearrangements, and the resulting probabilities were checked against IGoR. In a later analysis, hypergeometric tests were used to score TCR-TCR, TCR-HLA and TCR-CMV co-occurrence, with a repertoire-size bias correction applied to TCR pairs. To estimate false discovery rates, a later analysis permuted the HLA or CMV assignments 20 times. In a later analysis, co-occurring TCRs were grouped using DBSCAN, and TCRdist sequence similarity was added for clustering within HLA-allele-positive subsets. Co-occurrence clustering excluded repertoires with fewer than 30,000 or more than 120,000 public chains, plus five with anomalous nucleotide sharing. TCRdb stores this immuneACCESS table with in-frame sequences only. Part of the clones is absent; in the studies checked, under half of the shortfall reflects unresolved V genes, and no reason is known for the rest. V and J calls and clone size are given by that table; D and trimming were obtained from the DNA. The sample yields around 170,000 clones; roughly 78% were counted once. The top ten constitute 0.69% of the sample.

This clone was detected once. Its antigen remains undetermined. No qualities accompany the bases; no much larger clone lies one base away. From the cysteine through the phenylalanine, the CDR3 covers 14 amino acids. Solely the CDR3 DNA is kept, with 42 bases framed from the first base. Trimming takes 3 bases from V and 1 base from J, and the germline ends sit 9 bases apart. Sequences SGHTA (CDR1) and FQGNSA (CDR2) are obtained from the germline V gene. The source of this sequence is a woman in her thirties or forties in good health and CMV-seronegative. The sample comprised PBMCs. Recombination linked TRBV7-2 to TRBJ1-1; the D gene is not confidently resolved. The sequence in DNA is TGTGCCAGCAGCTTCACTGGTGAGAACACTGAAGCTTTCTTT. Translated, it gives CASSFTGENTEAFF.